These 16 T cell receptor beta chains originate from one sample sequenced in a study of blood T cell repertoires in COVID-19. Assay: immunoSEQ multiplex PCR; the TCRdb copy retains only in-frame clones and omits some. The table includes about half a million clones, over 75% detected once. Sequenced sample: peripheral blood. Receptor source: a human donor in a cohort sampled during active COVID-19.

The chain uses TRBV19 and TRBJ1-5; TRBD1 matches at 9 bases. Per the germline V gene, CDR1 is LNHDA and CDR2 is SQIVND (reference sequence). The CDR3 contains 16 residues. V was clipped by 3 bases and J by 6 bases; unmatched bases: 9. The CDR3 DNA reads TGTGCCAGTAGTATCGGGACAGGGTCGTTGGGTCAGCCCCAGCATTTT. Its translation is CASSIGTGSLGQPQHF.

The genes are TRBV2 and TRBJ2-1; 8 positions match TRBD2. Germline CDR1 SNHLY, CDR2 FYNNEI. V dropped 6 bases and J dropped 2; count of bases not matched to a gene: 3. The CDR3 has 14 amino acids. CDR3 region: CASRAGLAYNEQFF. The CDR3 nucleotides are TGTGCCAGCAGGGCGGGACTAGCCTACAATGAGCAGTTCTTC. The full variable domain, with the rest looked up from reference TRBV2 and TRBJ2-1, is EPEVTQTPSHQVTQMGQEVILRCVPISNHLYFYWYRQILGQKVEFLVSFYNNEISEKSEIFDDQFSVERPDGSNFTLKIRSTKLEDSAMYFCASRAGLAYNEQFFGPGTRLTVL.

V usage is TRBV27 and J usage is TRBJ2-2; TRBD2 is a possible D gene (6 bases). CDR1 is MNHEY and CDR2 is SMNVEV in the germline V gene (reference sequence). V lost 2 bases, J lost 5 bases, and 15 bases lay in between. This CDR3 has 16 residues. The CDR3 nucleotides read TGTGCCAGCAGTTTAGGAGGGTTGAGGGTGACCGGGGAGCTGTTTTTT. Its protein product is CASSLGGLRVTGELFF.

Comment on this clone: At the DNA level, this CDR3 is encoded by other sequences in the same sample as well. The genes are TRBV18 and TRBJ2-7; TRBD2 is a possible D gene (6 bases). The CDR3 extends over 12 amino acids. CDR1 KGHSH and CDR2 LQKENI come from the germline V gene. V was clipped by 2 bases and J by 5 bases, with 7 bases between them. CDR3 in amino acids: CASSPRLDEQYF. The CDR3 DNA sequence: TGTGCCAGCTCACCAAGACTAGACGAGCAGTACTTC.

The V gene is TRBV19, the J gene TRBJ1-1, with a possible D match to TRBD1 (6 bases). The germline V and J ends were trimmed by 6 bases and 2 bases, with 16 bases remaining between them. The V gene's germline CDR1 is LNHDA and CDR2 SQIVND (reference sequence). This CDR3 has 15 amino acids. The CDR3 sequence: CASSRWEGGNTEAFF. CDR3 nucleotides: TGTGCCAGTAGCCGATGGGAGGGGGGAAACACTGAAGCTTTCTTT.

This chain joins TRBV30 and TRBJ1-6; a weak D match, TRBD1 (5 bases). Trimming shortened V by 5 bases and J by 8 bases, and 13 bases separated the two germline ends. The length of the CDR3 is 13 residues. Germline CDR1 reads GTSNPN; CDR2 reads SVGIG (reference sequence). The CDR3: CAWGGVRDSPLHF. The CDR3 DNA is TGTGCCTGGGGGGGAGTTCGGGATTCACCCCTCCACTTT.

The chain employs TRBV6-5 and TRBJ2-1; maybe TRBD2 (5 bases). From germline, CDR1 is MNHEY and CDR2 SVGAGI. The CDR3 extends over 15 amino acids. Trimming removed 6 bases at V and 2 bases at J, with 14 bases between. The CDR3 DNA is TGTGCCAGCAGGAGGACGGTGGGAGCCTACAATGAGCAGTTCTTC. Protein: CASRRTVGAYNEQFF.

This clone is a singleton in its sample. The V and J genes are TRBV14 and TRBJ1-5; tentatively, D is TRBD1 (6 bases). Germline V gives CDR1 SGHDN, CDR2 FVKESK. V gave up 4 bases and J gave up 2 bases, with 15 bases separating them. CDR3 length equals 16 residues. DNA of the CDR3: TGTGCCAGCAGCCGTCCGATGGGGGCGCGCAATCAGCCCCAGCATTTT. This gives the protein CASSRPMGARNQPQHF.

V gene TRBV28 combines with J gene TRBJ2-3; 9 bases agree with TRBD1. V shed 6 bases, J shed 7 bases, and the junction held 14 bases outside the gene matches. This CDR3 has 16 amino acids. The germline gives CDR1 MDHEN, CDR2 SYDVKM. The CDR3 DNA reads TGTGCCAGCAGGACTTGGGGGGACAGGGCTATGTATACGCAGTATTTT. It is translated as CASRTWGDRAMYTQYF.

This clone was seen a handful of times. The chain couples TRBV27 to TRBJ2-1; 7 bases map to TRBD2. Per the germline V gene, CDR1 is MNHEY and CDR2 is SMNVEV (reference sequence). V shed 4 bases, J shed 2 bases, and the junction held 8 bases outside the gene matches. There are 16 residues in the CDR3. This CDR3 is CASSSSSGGAYNEQFF. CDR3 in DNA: TGTGCCAGCAGTTCCTCTAGCGGAGGCGCCTACAATGAGCAGTTCTTC.

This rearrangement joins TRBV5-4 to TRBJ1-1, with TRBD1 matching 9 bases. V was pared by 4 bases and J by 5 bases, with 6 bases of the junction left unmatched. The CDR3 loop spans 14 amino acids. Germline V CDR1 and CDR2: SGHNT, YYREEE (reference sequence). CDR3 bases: TGTGCCAGCAGCCTGGGGACAGGGAAAACTGAAGCTTTCTTT. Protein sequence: CASSLGTGKTEAFF.

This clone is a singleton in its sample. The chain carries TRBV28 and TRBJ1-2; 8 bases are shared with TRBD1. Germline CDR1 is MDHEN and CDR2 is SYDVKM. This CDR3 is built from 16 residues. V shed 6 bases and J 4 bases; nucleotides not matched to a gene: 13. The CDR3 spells CASSLGGSGGLYGYTF. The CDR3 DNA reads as TGTGCCAGCAGCCTAGGAGGGTCAGGGGGCCTCTATGGCTACACCTTC.

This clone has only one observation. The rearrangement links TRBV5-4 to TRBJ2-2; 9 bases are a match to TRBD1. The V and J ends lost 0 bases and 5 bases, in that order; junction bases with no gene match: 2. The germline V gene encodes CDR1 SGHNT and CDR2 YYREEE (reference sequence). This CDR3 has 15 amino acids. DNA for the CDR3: TGTGCCAGCAGCTTGGAGGACAGGGGTACCGGGGAGCTGTTTTTT. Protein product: CASSLEDRGTGELFF.

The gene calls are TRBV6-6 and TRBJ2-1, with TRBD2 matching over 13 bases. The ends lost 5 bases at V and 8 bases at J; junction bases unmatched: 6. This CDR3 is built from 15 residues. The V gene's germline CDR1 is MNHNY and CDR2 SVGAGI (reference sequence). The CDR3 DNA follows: TGTGCCAGCAGTCAAGGACTAGCGGGAGTTGATGAGCAGTTCTTC. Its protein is CASSQGLAGVDEQFF.

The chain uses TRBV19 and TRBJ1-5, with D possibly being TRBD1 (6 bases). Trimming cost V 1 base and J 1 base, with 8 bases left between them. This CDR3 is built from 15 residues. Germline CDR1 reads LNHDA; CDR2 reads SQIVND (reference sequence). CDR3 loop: CASSIVRGSNQPQHF. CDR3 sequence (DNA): TGTGCCAGTAGTATAGTCAGGGGAAGCAATCAGCCCCAGCATTTT.

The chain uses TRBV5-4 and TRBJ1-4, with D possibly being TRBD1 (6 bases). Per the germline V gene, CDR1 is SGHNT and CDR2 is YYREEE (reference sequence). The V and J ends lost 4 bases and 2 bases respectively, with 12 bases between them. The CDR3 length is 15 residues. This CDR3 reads CASSRGGATNEKLFF. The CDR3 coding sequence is TGTGCCAGCAGCCGGGGGGGGGCTACTAATGAAAAACTGTTTTTT. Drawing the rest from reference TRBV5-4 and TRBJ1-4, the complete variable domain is ETGVTQSPTHLIKTRGQQVTLRCSSQSGHNTVSWYQQALGQGPQFIFQYYREEENGRGNFPPRFSGLQFPNYSSELNVNALELDDSALYLCASSRGGATNEKLFFGSGTQLSVL.